Presented here are 25 T cell receptor beta chains from one specimen sequenced in a study of T cells in Graves' hyperthyroidism and ophthalmopathy. There were TCR beta CDR3 regions amplified from RNA transcripts. When the TCR CDR3 underwent first-round RT-PCR, the HTBI primer set was used. TCRdb re-called the multiplex PCR reads through MiXCR, storing one row per CDR3 protein. The sample comprises under 500,000 distinct CDR3 sequences, about an eighth of which are singletons, and 25% to 30% rests with the top ten. Sequenced: blood. The receptor source for this set is a man aged 45-65 years with Graves' ophthalmopathy.

This clonotype was counted at least ten times. The CDR3 sequence: CASSFGTAAGETQYF. CDR3 sequence (DNA): TGTGCCAGCAGCTTCGGGACGGCGGCTGGGGAGACCCAGTACTTC. This rearrangement joins TRBV9 to TRBJ2-5, with D perhaps given as TRBD1 or TRBD2 (5 bases each). The CDR3 runs 15 residues. Looked up from germline, CDR1 is SGDLS and CDR2 is YYNGEE. With 4 bases removed from V and 5 bases from J, the gap between germline ends came to 18 bases.

This chain connects TRBV7-2 to TRBJ1-5; D uncertain. The V gene lost 2 bases and the J gene lost 5 bases, with 7 bases spanning the gap. CDR1 and CDR2 (germline): SGHTA, FQGNSA. This CDR3 is built from 13 residues. The CDR3 spells CASSLLWDQPQHF. As DNA, the CDR3 is TGTGCCAGCAGCTTATTATGGGATCAGCCCCAGCATTTT.

This clonotype was seen repeatedly, ten times or more. The rearrangement joins TRBV20-1 to TRBJ2-1; tentative D call: TRBD2 (6 bases). Trimming removed 3 bases from V and 0 bases from J, with 9 bases in between. The V gene's germline CDR1 is DFQATT and CDR2 SNEGSKA (reference sequence). There are 14 residues in the CDR3. The CDR3 DNA is TGCAGTGCTAGCGTAGCGGCCTCCTACAATGAGCAGTTCTTC. As protein: CSASVAASYNEQFF.

J is TRBJ1-5 and V is TRBV12-3 or TRBV12-4; no reliable D call. The CDR3 has 15 residues. Trimming took 6 bases from V and 2 from J, leaving 14 bases between them. This CDR3 reads CASSRNTGGNQPQHF. CDR3 coding DNA: TGTGCCAGCAGCAGGAATACCGGGGGCAATCAGCCCCAGCATTTT.

This clonotype was recorded many times. The chain links TRBV12-5 to TRBJ1-1, with no clear D. Per the germline V gene, CDR1 is LGHNT and CDR2 is FRNRAP. The V end was cut by 0 bases, the J end by 3 bases, with 23 bases between. The CDR3 loop spans 19 amino acids. The CDR3: CASGLVLEPLVRGYTEAFF. In DNA, the CDR3 is TGTGCTAGTGGTTTGGTACTCGAACCTCTAGTGAGAGGGTACACTGAAGCTTTCTTT.

This clonotype was counted only a few times. The J gene is TRBJ2-3, the V gene TRBV12-3 or TRBV12-4, with 8 positions matching TRBD2. The trim removed 3 bases at V and 3 bases at J, leaving 5 bases unmatched. The CDR3 spans 15 residues. This CDR3 is CASSFQAGVTDTQYF. Here the CDR3 DNA reads TGTGCCAGCAGTTTTCAAGCGGGAGTGACAGATACGCAGTATTTT.

The chain combines TRBV19 with TRBJ2-3, with 11 bases aligning to TRBD2. Trimming at V came to 8 bases and at J to 2 bases, leaving 6 bases not matched to a gene. The CDR3 is 15 amino acids. Germline V gene lookup returns CDR1 LNHDA and CDR2 SQIVND (reference sequence). CDR3 bases: TGTGCCAGTTCGACTAGCGGGACACCCACAGATACGCAGTATTTT. Its protein product is CASSTSGTPTDTQYF.

This clonotype was seen at least ten times. The J gene is TRBJ1-2, the V gene TRBV29-1; D remains ambiguous. The V and J ends lost 4 bases and 6 bases respectively, with 9 bases between them. The CDR3 is 11 residues long. The germline V gene has CDR1 SQVTM and CDR2 ANQGSEA. The CDR3 DNA is TGCAGCGTTGCGGGGATGAATGGCTACACCTTC. This gives the protein CSVAGMNGYTF.

The rearrangement links TRBV19 to TRBJ2-6, with 10 nucleotides matching TRBD1. Germline V gene sequence: CDR1 LNHDA, CDR2 SQIVND (reference sequence). The V gene end was trimmed by 0 bases and the J gene end by 0 bases; junction bases not matched to a gene: 8. This CDR3 has 20 amino acids. The CDR3 protein is CASSIDIPGQGNSGANVLTF. Here the CDR3 DNA reads TGTGCCAGTAGTATAGACATCCCGGGACAGGGGAACTCTGGGGCCAACGTCCTGACTTTC.

This clonotype has at least ten counts. The chain has TRBV7-8 and TRBJ1-5; D remains ambiguous. Germline CDR1 SGHVS, CDR2 FQNEAQ. This CDR3 comprises 18 residues. Trimming stripped 0 bases from V and 0 bases from J, with 15 bases between. CDR3 nucleotide sequence: TGTGCCAGCAGCTTAGCCCCGGACGGACCCTATAGCAATCAGCCCCAGCATTTT. Amino acids: CASSLAPDGPYSNQPQHF.

This clonotype was detected ten times or more. This chain links TRBV20-1 with TRBJ2-7, with no clear D. V shed 6 bases and J shed 2 bases, with 14 bases lying between them. The CDR3 is 13 residues long. The V gene's germline CDR1 is DFQATT and CDR2 SNEGSKA (reference sequence). CDR3 region: CSAQVQLAYEQYF. The CDR3 DNA is TGCAGTGCCCAGGTGCAGTTGGCCTACGAGCAGTACTTC.

The rearrangement links TRBV20-1 to TRBJ2-1; TRBD1 aligns across 8 bases. This CDR3 is built from 14 residues. V gave up 1 base and J gave up 6 bases; unmatched junction bases: 5. Germline V gene lookup returns CDR1 DFQATT and CDR2 SNEGSKA (reference sequence). DNA of the CDR3: TGCAGTGCTAGAGCCGCGGACAGGGCCAATGAGCAGTTCTTC. This translates into CSARAADRANEQFF.

This clonotype showed up just a few times. The chain carries TRBV20-1 and TRBJ1-1, with 7 bases matching TRBD1. The germline V gene has CDR1 DFQATT and CDR2 SNEGSKA (reference sequence). The V segment lost 5 bases and the J segment 0 bases; nucleotides outside the gene matches: 21. The CDR3 length is 19 residues. CDR3 loop: CSAPDRRGRFPNLNTEAFF. The CDR3 DNA is TGCAGTGCTCCTGACAGAAGGGGGCGTTTTCCAAACTTGAACACTGAAGCTTTCTTT.

There are many counts of this clonotype. The chain is built from TRBV11-2 and TRBJ1-4, with D unresolved. Trimming shortened V by 0 bases and J by 5 bases, and 7 bases separated the two germline ends. Germline CDR1 is SGHAT and CDR2 is FQNNGV. This CDR3 is built from 14 residues. CDR3 sequence (DNA): TGTGCCAGCAGCTTAGAAGCAGGAAATGAAAAACTGTTTTTT. It codes for CASSLEAGNEKLFF. The full variable domain, with the rest looked up from reference TRBV11-2 and TRBJ1-4, is EAGVAQSPRYKIIEKRQSVAFWCNPISGHATLYWYQQILGQGPKLLIQFQNNGVVDDSQLPKDRFSAERLKGVDSTLKIQPAKLEDSAVYLCASSLEAGNEKLFFGSGTQLSVL.

The chain has TRBV27 and TRBJ2-7; TRBD1 matches at 7 bases. Germline V CDR1 and CDR2: MNHEY, SMNVEV (reference sequence). V gave up 7 bases and J gave up 1 base; unmatched junction bases: 7. This CDR3 is built from 14 residues. The CDR3 bases are TGTGCCAGCACCGGGACAGTGTTATCCTACGAGCAGTACTTC. Translating gives CASTGTVLSYEQYF.

This clonotype has a count of ten or more. The V call is TRBV18, the J call TRBJ2-3, with a possible D match to TRBD1 (5 bases). The CDR3 totals 14 residues. V was cut by 1 base and J by 2 bases, with 7 bases left in between. Per germline, CDR1 KGHSH and CDR2 LQKENI. CDR3 sequence reads: CASSPRGNTDTQYF. CDR3 DNA sequence: TGTGCCAGCTCACCACGGGGCAACACAGATACGCAGTATTTT.

This clonotype came up many times. The chain uses TRBV20-1 and TRBJ2-7, with 8 bases matching TRBD2. Per the germline V gene, CDR1 is DFQATT and CDR2 is SNEGSKA (reference sequence). The CDR3 totals 15 residues. The V segment lost 3 bases and the J segment 2 bases; nucleotides outside the gene matches: 9. CDR3 loop: CSARPLREETYEQYF. The CDR3 nucleotides are TGCAGTGCTAGGCCCCTGCGGGAGGAAACCTACGAGCAGTACTTC.

The table lists this clonotype with many counts. V is TRBV11-1 and J is TRBJ1-6; no clear D gene. There are 14 residues in the CDR3. Per the germline V gene, CDR1 is SGHAT and CDR2 is FQDESV (reference sequence). V lost 5 bases, J lost 10 bases, and 15 bases lay in between. The CDR3 loop is CASSPRGSASPLHF. Written as DNA, the CDR3 is TGTGCCAGCAGCCCTCGTGGGTCGGCATCACCCCTCCACTTT.

This clonotype occurred many times. This chain uses TRBV19 with TRBJ1-2, with D possibly TRBD1 on 6 matching bases. This CDR3 spans 14 amino acids. V shed 8 bases and J shed 1 base, with 14 bases lying between them. Germline lookup yields CDR1 LNHDA and CDR2 SQIVND (reference sequence). The CDR3: CASSTAGVNYGYTF. CDR3 DNA: TGTGCCAGTTCCACGGCAGGGGTTAACTATGGCTACACCTTC. The full variable domain, its missing parts supplied by reference TRBV19 and TRBJ1-2, is DGGITQSPKYLFRKEGQNVTLSCEQNLNHDAMYWYRQDPGQGLRLIYYSQIVNDFQKGDIAEGYSVSREKKESFPLTVTSAQKNPTAFYLCASSTAGVNYGYTFGSGTRLTVV.

This clonotype was counted ten times or more. The CDR3 DNA follows: TGTGCCAGCAGCAAGTCCCCCCTGCGGGAGGGCACAGATACGCAGTATTTT. Translated: CASSKSPLREGTDTQYF. V gene TRBV7-6 combines with J gene TRBJ2-3; TRBD2 matches at 8 bases. The junction had 11 bases not matched to a gene; V was cut back by 5 bases and J by 1 base. Germline-derived CDR1 and CDR2 are SGHVS and FNYEAQ. CDR3 length: 17 amino acids.

In this sample, this clonotype turned up many times. The rearrangement joins TRBV5-6 to TRBJ2-7, with 11 positions matching TRBD2. The CDR3 length is 15 residues. Looked up from germline, CDR1 is SGHDT and CDR2 is YYEEEE. The V gene end was trimmed by 3 bases and the J gene end by 6 bases; junction bases not matched to a gene: 8. CDR3 DNA sequence: TGTGCCAGCAGCTCGGGACTAGCGGAGGCTCGCGAGCAGTACTTC. This gives the protein CASSSGLAEAREQYF.

A few counts support this clonotype. The chain employs TRBV6-2 or TRBV6-3 and TRBJ1-2, with unresolved D. Germline-derived CDR1 and CDR2 are MNHEY and SVGEGT. Trimming stripped 2 bases from V and 10 bases from J, with 8 bases between. The length of the CDR3 is 11 residues. Written as DNA, the CDR3 is TGTGCCAGCAGTTACCCCAATGCCTACACCTTC. It specifies CASSYPNAYTF.

There are many counts of this clonotype. The chain combines TRBV7-2 with TRBJ1-5; D is unresolved. The CDR3 is made up of 14 amino acids. The germline V gene encodes CDR1 SGHTA and CDR2 FQGNSA. Trimming left V 1 base short and J 7 bases short, with 11 bases between. The CDR3 DNA sequence: TGTGCCAGCAGCTTAGATCGGCGGGCCCAGCCCCAGCATTTT. It is translated as CASSLDRRAQPQHF.

This clonotype came up many times. The V and J genes are TRBV28 and TRBJ2-1; D possibly matches TRBD1 or TRBD2 (5 bases each). V gave up 4 bases and J gave up 1 base, with 11 bases separating them. The CDR3 is made up of 15 amino acids. CDR1 is MDHEN and CDR2 is SYDVKM in the germline V gene. CDR3 sequence (DNA): TGTGCCAGCAGTTGGGACGTCCTTTCCTACAATGAGCAGTTCTTC. Its translation is CASSWDVLSYNEQFF.

In this sample, this clonotype turned up many times. The CDR3 nucleotides read TGTGCCACCAGCAGAGCGCTTAGCAGGAGCCAGTCCTACGAGCAGTACTTC. Residues: CATSRALSRSQSYEQYF. This chain joins TRBV15 and TRBJ2-7; D not resolved. CDR3 length: 17 residues. V shed 1 base and J shed 1 base, with 17 bases lying between them. The germline V gene encodes CDR1 LNHNV and CDR2 YYDKDF (reference sequence). The variable domain in full, completed from reference TRBV15 and TRBJ2-7, reads DAMVIQNPRYQVTQFGKPVTLSCSQTLNHNVMYWYQQKSSQAPKLLFHYYDKDFNNEADTPDNFQSRRPNTSFCFLDIRSPGLGDTAMYLCATSRALSRSQSYEQYFGPGTRLTVT.